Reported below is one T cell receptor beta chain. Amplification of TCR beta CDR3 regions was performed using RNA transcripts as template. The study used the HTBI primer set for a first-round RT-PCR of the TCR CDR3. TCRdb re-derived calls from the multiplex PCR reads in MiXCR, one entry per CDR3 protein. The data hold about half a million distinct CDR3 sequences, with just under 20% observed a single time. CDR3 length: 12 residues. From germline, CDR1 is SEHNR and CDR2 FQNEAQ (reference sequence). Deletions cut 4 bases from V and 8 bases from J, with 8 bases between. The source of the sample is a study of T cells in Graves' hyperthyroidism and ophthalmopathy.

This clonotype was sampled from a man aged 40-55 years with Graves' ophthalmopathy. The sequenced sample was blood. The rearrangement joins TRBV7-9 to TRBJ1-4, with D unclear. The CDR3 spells CASSSGGEKLFF. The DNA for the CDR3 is TGTGCCAGCAGCTCCGGCGGGGAAAAACTGTTTTTT.